Listed here is a single T cell receptor beta chain. The data were taken from a study of shared clonotypes between healthy human individuals. About the study: The composition of the donors was a couple of women and a few men aged 18 to 49.

Trimming pared 1 base from V and 2 bases from J, leaving 8 bases between. This CDR3 comprises 14 residues. In germline, CDR1 is KGHSH, CDR2 LQKENI. Each unsorted PBMC replicate got 300 ng genomic DNA, approximately 29,000 genomes. The table came from immunoSEQ multiplex PCR; TCRdb's copy has only in-frame clones and leaves some out. The data show fewer than 600,000 clones, around 75% seen once. The donors, healthy adults who were HIV-negative, had experienced no recent acute infections or vaccinations. Sequenced material: PBMCs. This clonotype was obtained from a woman aged 40 to 55 in good health. Some clones in this sample may be carry-over from other donors' samples. The chain couples TRBV18 to TRBJ1-2; D remains ambiguous. CDR3 DNA sequence: TGTGCCAGCTCACCACGGGGAGGGAACTATGGCTACACCTTC. This encodes CASSPRGGNYGYTF.